One and the same sample provided the 31 T cell receptor delta chains below, sequenced in a study of γδ T cells in repeated Plasmodium falciparum infection. Flow sorting of PBMC yielded separate Vgamma9/Vdelta2+ and Vdelta2-negative gammadelta T cell populations for bulk repertoire analysis. TCRdb re-analyzed the multiplex PCR reads via CATT. The sample carries about 89,000 delta-chain clones, over 1.3% recorded once. What was sequenced was gamma-delta T cells from blood. The receptors derive from a pool of human donors (malaria-infected and uninfected, not separated).

This clone has just a few counts. This DNA's translation and the protein TCRdb lists, from a much larger clone, do not match at residue 3, likely due to a read error; the protein shown is translated from the DNA. This chain joins TRDV2 and TRDJ2; D is possibly TRDD3 (5 bases). TCRdb records no J gene; here it was assigned by comparing the DNA to germline. V lost 9 bases to trimming and J lost 0 bases, with 31 bases between them. The germline V gene has CDR1 GEAIGNYY and CDR2 EKD. CDR3 length: 20 amino acids. The CDR3 bases are TGTGCCCGTGTCAAAAGGGAAGAGAGGGGAATCTTCGCTTTGACAGCACAACTCTTCTTT. Translation: CARVKREERGIFALTAQLFF.

Remarks on this clone: TCRdb assigns this DNA the protein of a much larger clone, which departs from its translation at residue 9; this likely reflects a read error, and the protein shown comes from translating the DNA. CDR3 DNA sequence: TGTGCTCTTGGGGTACCCGTACATCGGGGGATTCCTTACACCGATAAACTCATCTTT. Amino acid sequence: CALGVPVHRGIPYTDKLIF. V is TRDV1 and J is TRDJ1; 7 bases line up with TRDD3. Germline matching of the DNA provided the J gene here, since TCRdb leaves it blank. V trimming: 4 bases; J trimming: 0 bases; junction bases outside the gene matches: 17. The CDR3 is 19 amino acids. CDR1 and CDR2 (germline): TSWWSYY, QGS.

This clone was observed a few times. A read error likely explains this, since a far larger clone differs by one base. Other DNA sequences within the sample encode an identical CDR3. The chain carries TRDV2 and TRDJ1; TRDD3 might be the D (7 bases). No J segment appears in TCRdb, so it was assigned here by matching the sequence to germline. The germline V and J ends were trimmed by 3 bases and 7 bases, with 20 bases remaining between them. The CDR3 runs 15 residues. Germline V CDR1 and CDR2: GEAIGNYY, EKD. The CDR3 nucleotides read TGTGCCTGTGACTCCTACTGGGGATCAATAGGTAAACTCATCTTT. Translating it yields CACDSYWGSIGKLIF.

At least ten counts were recorded for this clone. This chain connects TRDV1 to TRDJ1; 11 bases agree with TRDD3. Germline CDR1 TSWWSYY, CDR2 QGS. Trimming at V came to 1 base and at J to 2 bases, leaving 12 bases not matched to a gene. This CDR3 region has 19 residues. In DNA, the CDR3 is TGTGCTCTTGGGGAACGTAACGTATGGGGGATACGAGGGACCGATAAACTCATCTTT. It translates to CALGERNVWGIRGTDKLIF.

Regarding this clone: TCRdb lists the protein of a much larger clone for this DNA, which differs at residue 11, so this is likely a read error; the protein given here is translated from the DNA itself. The gene calls are TRDV1 and TRDJ1; 10 bases map to TRDD3. TCRdb lists no J gene, so it was determined here by aligning the DNA to germline. The germline V gene encodes CDR1 TSWWSYY and CDR2 QGS. CDR3 length equals 14 residues. CDR3 nucleotides: TGTGCTCTTGCGTTTGGGGGATACACCGATAGACTCATCTTT. This codes for CALAFGGYTDRLIF.

This clone was counted many times. Other DNA sequences from this sample encode an identical CDR3 as well. This chain uses TRDV1 with TRDJ1; the match to TRDD2 covers 9 bases. J was trimmed by 0 bases and V by 5 bases; bases with no gene match: 22. Germline V gene data show CDR1 as TSWWSYY and CDR2 as QGS. The CDR3 has 21 residues. CDR3 amino acids: CALGKPSYWRRDPSDTDKLIF. The CDR3 DNA is TGTGCTCTTGGGAAACCTTCCTACTGGAGGCGTGATCCGTCTGACACCGATAAACTCATCTTT.

This clone was seen a handful of times. A far larger clone is one nucleotide away, so this likely arose from a read error. This CDR3 is also generated by other DNA sequences in the sample. The CDR3 protein is CALGELGPKRSDKLIF. In nucleotides, the CDR3 is TGTGCTCTTGGGGAACTAGGCCCCAAACGGAGCGATAAGCTCATCTTT. This sequence joins TRDV1 and TRDJ1; D is uncertain. Germline loops: CDR1 TSWWSYY, CDR2 QGS. The CDR3 sequence is 16 residues long.

This clone was seen repeatedly, ten times or more. An end of the junction does not agree with germline; a read error may underlie this. The CDR3 DNA sequence: TGTGCTCTTGGGGAACCCGGATGGGGGATGATCTACACCTATAAACTCATCTTT. Its protein is CALGEPGWGMIYTYKLIF. The rearrangement joins TRDV1 to TRDJ1; the match to TRDD3 covers 8 bases. TCRdb leaves out the J gene; it was filled in here by matching the DNA to germline. Germline V gene lookup returns CDR1 TSWWSYY and CDR2 QGS. The CDR3 loop spans 18 amino acids.

In this sample, this clone turned up many times. V is TRDV2 and J is TRDJ3; 8 bases agree with TRDD3. CDR1 is GEAIGNYY and CDR2 is EKD in the germline V gene. This CDR3 is 20 amino acids long. Trimming cost V 0 bases and J 0 bases; bases outside gene matches: 9. The DNA of the CDR3 is TGTGCCTGTGACACCGTACTGGGGGTCCATCCCTCCTGGGACACCCGACAGATGTTTTTC. This gives the protein CACDTVLGVHPSWDTRQMFF.

This clone was observed many times. With a far larger clone one base away, a read error is the likely cause. The same CDR3 also results from other DNA sequences found in this sample. This sequence joins TRDV2 and TRDJ1; 8 bases line up with TRDD3. CDR3 length: 19 residues. The J segment lost 0 bases and the V segment lost 3 bases, leaving 17 bases of the junction unmatched. Germline CDR1 GEAIGNYY, CDR2 EKD. The CDR3 loop is CACDSMPGTGGSNTDKLIF. The CDR3 DNA is TGTGCCTGTGACTCAATGCCCGGTACTGGGGGGTCCAACACCGATAAACTCATCTTT.

Ten or more counts support this clone. V is TRDV2 and J is TRDJ1; 11 nucleotides align to TRDD3. The V segment lost 3 bases and the J segment 0 bases; nucleotides outside the gene matches: 29. Germline V gene data show CDR1 as GEAIGNYY and CDR2 as EKD. The CDR3 sequence is 24 residues long. This CDR3 reads CACDGPLTFLSSRTGGYNTDKLIF. In DNA form, the CDR3 reads TGTGCCTGTGACGGCCCCTTGACCTTCCTTTCTTCACGTACTGGGGGATATAACACCGATAAACTCATCTTT.

By share of the sample, this clone is medium-sized. In the same sample, other DNA sequences code for this CDR3. The chain links TRDV2 to TRDJ1; 7 positions agree with TRDD3. The CDR3 is 18 residues long. Germline CDR1 reads GEAIGNYY; CDR2 reads EKD. V gave up 1 base and J gave up 1 base; unmatched junction bases: 14. DNA for the CDR3: TGTGCCTGTGACACTCTGCAAAGAACTGGGGACCTCACCGATAAACTCATCTTT. This codes for CACDTLQRTGDLTDKLIF.

This clone was counted between two and nine times. The mismatch at residue 22 between this DNA's translation and the TCRdb protein of a much larger clone likely reflects a read error; the protein shown is translated from the DNA. The chain carries TRDV2 and TRDJ1, with TRDD3 matching 13 bases. As TCRdb names no J gene, one was assigned here on the basis of a DNA match to germline. The CDR3 extends over 26 amino acids. Germline CDR1 and CDR2: GEAIGNYY and EKD. CDR3 residues: CACDTHPYILGDTRVRISKYTNKLIF. CDR3 bases: TGTGCCTGTGACACACACCCCTACATACTGGGGGATACGAGGGTGCGGATTTCTAAGTACACCAATAAACTCATCTTT.

This clone is labeled medium-sized (0.01 to 0.1%). The sample holds other DNA sequences that translate to the same CDR3. The CDR3 coding sequence is TGTGCCTGTGATCTGGGGGTTAGTAAACTCATCTTT. This sequence encodes CACDLGVSKLIF. This chain links TRDV2 with TRDJ1, with TRDD3 identical over 7 bases. CDR1 is GEAIGNYY, CDR2 EKD, per germline. After removal of 4 bases from V and 7 bases from J, the junction contained 5 bases not matched to a gene. The CDR3 is 12 residues long.

This clone is classed as medium-sized. Other nucleotide sequences from this sample produce the same CDR3. This chain connects TRDV1 to TRDJ1, with 7 bases lining up with TRDD3. V lost 6 bases and J lost 4; bases outside the gene matches: 5. Germline loops: CDR1 TSWWSYY, CDR2 QGS. The CDR3 covers 13 residues. DNA of the CDR3: TGTGCTCTTGGTAGGGGGATGGTCGATAAACTCATCTTT. Amino acids: CALGRGMVDKLIF.

This clone occurred a few times. This DNA's translation differs at residue 12 from TCRdb's protein, which comes from a much larger clone; a read error is likely, and the protein shown is translated from the DNA. The chain combines TRDV1 with TRDJ1; 10 bases agree with TRDD3. TCRdb gives no J gene; it was assigned here by matching the DNA to germline. The V gene's germline CDR1 is TSWWSYY and CDR2 QGS. Germline trimming cut 1 base from V and 1 base from J; bases unmatched to any gene: 18. The CDR3 sequence is 21 residues long. In DNA, the CDR3 is TGTGCTCTTGGGGAACCAACTCGTCCCAACTACCGGGGGATACGCACCGATAAACTCATCTTT. The encoded protein is CALGEPTRPNYRGIRTDKLIF.

In its sample, this clone was seen a few times. The translation of this DNA and the TCRdb protein of a much larger clone differ at residue 13, probably owing to a read error; the protein shown here is translated from the DNA. V gene TRDV2 was called; the J gene was not. Germline CDR1 reads GEAIGNYY; CDR2 reads EKD. The CDR3 spans 14 residues. The CDR3 DNA reads as TGTGCCTGTGACACCGTATCGTACACCGATAAACTCACCTTT. Protein sequence: CACDTVSYTDKLTF.

Of note for this clone: For this DNA, TCRdb reports the protein of a much larger clone, which diverges at residue 4, most likely from a read error; the protein presented here is translated directly from the DNA. V gene TRDV1 combines with J gene TRDJ1; D gene uncertain. CDR3 length: 14 amino acids. Germline lookup yields CDR1 TSWWSYY and CDR2 QGS. The CDR3 DNA follows: TGTGCTCTTAGGGAACGGCGTAAGTACGATAAACTCATCTTT. This gives the protein CALRERRKYDKLIF.

This clone has at least ten counts. The genes are TRDV2 and TRDJ1, with 8 bases lining up with TRDD3. CDR1 and CDR2 from the germline V gene are GEAIGNYY and EKD. Unmatched junction bases numbered 10, after V lost 0 bases and J lost 2 bases. The CDR3 sequence is 17 residues long. In DNA, the CDR3 is TGTGCCTGTGACACCGTTGGGGGATTAAGAAGGACCGATAAACTCATCTTT. Translation gives CACDTVGGLRRTDKLIF.

This clone was seen only a few times. The TCRdb protein comes from a much larger clone and disagrees with this DNA's translation at residue 3, likely due to a read error; the protein given here is derived from the DNA. J is TRDJ1 and V is TRDV1; 10 bases are a match to TRDD3. The J gene is not listed in TCRdb, so it was assigned here from a DNA match to germline. Germline V gene data show CDR1 as TSWWSYY and CDR2 as QGS. This CDR3 spans 20 amino acids. CDR3 residues: CAPGESVFLRGIRSADKLIF. In nucleotides, the CDR3 is TGTGCTCCTGGGGAAAGCGTCTTCCTACGGGGGATACGGAGCGCCGATAAACTCATCTTT.

This clone was seen a handful of times. A read error is likely here: a far larger clone is one base away. This sample includes further DNA sequences coding for the same CDR3. V usage is TRDV3 and J usage is TRDJ1, with D hard to call. TCRdb lists no J gene, so it was determined here by aligning the DNA to germline. The germline V gene has CDR1 TVYSNPD and CDR2 GDNSRS (reference sequence). V was shortened by 2 bases and J by 4 bases, with 11 bases between the two germline ends. The CDR3 is 12 amino acids. CDR3 residues: CAFAVLVDKLIF. Written as DNA, the CDR3 is TGTGCCTTTGCCGTCCTGGTCGATAAACTCATCTTT.

This clone has just a few counts. The protein recorded in TCRdb matches a much larger clone and deviates from this DNA's translation at residue 14, suggesting a read error; the protein here is obtained by translating the DNA. The genes are TRDV2 and TRDJ1, with a tentative D call TRDD3 (5 bases). TCRdb does not report a J gene; here it was assigned by matching the DNA to germline references. V lost 3 bases and J 8 bases, leaving 39 bases between the germline ends. The V gene's germline CDR1 is GEAIGNYY and CDR2 EKD. CDR3 length: 21 amino acids. CDR3 nucleotide sequence: TGTGCCTGTGACGCAGTCCTCGACGTACTGGATTCGTCAAGGCAGGGGACCAAACTCATCTTT. Residues: CACDAVLDVLDSSRQGTKLIF.

This clone was found many times. The rearrangement uses TRDV2 and TRDJ3; TRDD3 agrees at 11 bases. The length of the CDR3 is 19 residues. CDR1 is GEAIGNYY, CDR2 EKD, per germline. Trimming at V came to 3 bases and at J to 0 bases, leaving 6 bases not matched to a gene. The CDR3 loop reads CACDVLGDKSSWDTRQMFF. CDR3 in DNA: TGTGCCTGTGACGTACTGGGGGATAAAAGCTCCTGGGACACCCGACAGATGTTTTTC.

This clone has only a few counts. A read error likely explains why the TCRdb protein, taken from a much larger clone, differs from this DNA's translation at residue 9; the protein shown is translated from the DNA. The V and J genes are TRDV1 and TRDJ1, with 7 bases matching TRDD2. In germline, CDR1 is TSWWSYY, CDR2 QGS. The CDR3 consists of 16 residues. J was trimmed by 8 bases and V by 4 bases; bases with no gene match: 16. The CDR3 sequence is CALGGFLPAAKKKLIF. The CDR3 nucleotides read TGTGCTCTTGGGGGTTTCCTTCCTGCGGCCAAGAAGAAACTCATCTTT.

For this clone: Since a far larger clone is one base different, this is likely a read error. Other DNA sequences in the same sample also yield this CDR3. The V gene is TRDV3, but the J gene lacks a call; no DNA check was done on the table's D call, TRDD3. The CDR3 extends over 16 amino acids. Germline assignment: CDR1 TVYSNPD and CDR2 GDNSRS (reference sequence). The CDR3 loop reads CASDGGYAAYTDKLIF. The CDR3 DNA reads as TGTGCCTCCGATGGGGGATACGCGGCGTACACCGATAAACTCATCTTC.

In the case of this clone: TCRdb records a much larger clone's protein for this DNA, with a difference at residue 11 that likely arises from a read error; the protein given is the translation of the DNA. The chain employs TRDV3 and TRDJ1; TRDD3 agrees at 11 bases. TCRdb supplies no J gene; here it was assigned by aligning the nucleotide sequence to germline. V lost 5 bases, J lost 4 bases, and 15 bases stayed unmatched. The CDR3 loop spans 16 amino acids. Per the germline V gene, CDR1 is TVYSNPD and CDR2 is GDNSRS (reference sequence). The CDR3 sequence is CAPQTRYWGIGDKLIF. Here the CDR3 DNA reads TGTGCCCCTCAAACTAGGTACTGGGGGATAGGCGATAAACTCATCTTT.

This clone was found a few times. TCRdb's entry gives the protein of a much larger clone, which mismatches this DNA's translation at residue 13, likely from a read error; the protein reported here is translated from the DNA. The chain joins TRDV1 to TRDJ1; 7 nucleotides match TRDD3. Here the J gene came from matching the DNA to germline, since TCRdb omits it. The CDR3 contains 19 residues. The ends lost 1 base at V and 2 bases at J; junction bases unmatched: 16. Looked up from germline, CDR1 is TSWWSYY and CDR2 is QGS. The CDR3 region is CALGEPHFHTSWGTDKLIF. In DNA, the CDR3 is TGTGCTCTTGGGGAACCCCACTTCCATACTAGCTGGGGGACCGATAAACTCATCTTT.

As to this clone: Translating this DNA gives a protein that differs at residue 5 from the TCRdb one, which belongs to a much larger clone; a read error is likely, and the protein shown is this translation. The chain combines TRDV1 with TRDJ1; possible D gene TRDD2, 5 bases. TCRdb leaves out the J gene; it was filled in here by matching the DNA to germline. CDR3 length: 14 residues. The germline CDR1 and CDR2 sequences are TSWWSYY and QGS. The germline V and J ends were trimmed by 4 bases and 6 bases, with 15 bases remaining between them. This chain's CDR3 is CALGAPSWVYKLIF. DNA of the CDR3: TGTGCTCTTGGGGCCCCTTCGTGGGTCTATAAACTCATCTTT.

In its sample, this clone was seen a few times. The chain uses TRDV1 and TRDJ1, with a possible D match to TRDD1 (5 bases). Assignment of the J gene here rests on matching the DNA to germline, because TCRdb gives none. Germline V lookup: CDR1 TSWWSYY, CDR2 QGS. The CDR3 has 19 residues. The V end lost 0 bases, the J end lost 0 bases, and 20 bases lay between the germline ends. The CDR3 DNA reads TGTGCTCTTGGGGAACTCTCCAATAGGGGCCTCGAGTACACCGATAAACTCATCTTT. Its translation is CALGELSNRGLEYTDKLIF.

This clone has a handful of counts. TCRdb's protein for this DNA is that of a much larger clone and differs from the translation at residue 17, likely a read error; the protein shown is the DNA translation. The V call is TRDV1, the J call TRDJ1; 9 bases fit TRDD3. The J gene comes from matching the DNA to germline here; TCRdb lacks it. Germline CDR1 reads TSWWSYY; CDR2 reads QGS. The J segment lost 7 bases and the V segment lost 0 bases, leaving 24 bases of the junction unmatched. CDR3 length: 21 residues. The CDR3 bases are TGTGCTCTTGGGGAACTCGTCCCTCGATGGTCTGGGGGATTTCTGCCCGTTAAACTCATCTTT. It is translated as CALGELVPRWSGGFLPVKLIF.

This clone was observed a handful of times. A far larger clone is one nucleotide away, so this likely arose from a read error. At the DNA level, this CDR3 is encoded by other sequences in the same sample as well. The chain has TRDV1 and TRDJ1; no definite D call. The J gene comes from matching the DNA to germline here; TCRdb lacks it. This CDR3 spans 19 amino acids. Germline values: CDR1 TSWWSYY, CDR2 QGS. Between the trimmed V and J ends, which lost 0 bases and 4 bases, there was a span of 24 bases. CDR3 loop: CALGELGKWWASRDDKLIF. CDR3 DNA: TGTGCTCTTGGGGAACTGGGAAAATGGTGGGCCTCCCGAGACGATAAACTCATCTTT.